The text below deals with one T cell receptor (beta chain). The antigen is unknown. The record originates from a study of T cells in women clearing cervical HPV infection. Libraries were prepared by immunoSEQ multiplex PCR; TCRdb keeps only in-frame clonotypes and omits some of them. The sample is made up of 40,000 or so clones, and the top ten hold about 5.8% of it. Study-level results: Associations may precede or follow infection; HPV-specific or memory T cells were not isolated.

Sequences were obtained from blood buffy coat. The TCR comes from a woman aged 18-69 years with a cervical HPV16 infection that either progressed to CIN3+ or cleared (not recorded which).

The CDR3 loop is CASSSGQGDGQYF. The part of the CDR3 DNA that was read is TGTGCCAGCAGCTCCGGACAGGGGGATGGT. This chain links TRBV7-9 with TRBJ2-4, with TRBD1 matching over 10 bases. The read terminates 3 residues ahead of where the CDR3 ends, so the germline J gene completes it. The CDR3 has 13 residues. Germline values: CDR1 SEHNR, CDR2 FQNEAQ (reference sequence).